This T cell receptor beta chain stems from a study of sequential checkpoint blockade in melanoma. As for the study in general: First-line arms were nivolumab then ipilimumab, or the reverse, randomized 1:1. Some 22 patients had tumor biopsies before treatment and at week 13. Findings of the study overall: Mutational load did not correlate with tumor T-cell fraction or clonality.

This clone was recorded a few times. Its antigen is currently unknown. The treatment is: randomized to nivolumab then ipilimumab (arm A) or the reverse (arm B). Produced via immunoSEQ multiplex PCR; TCRdb's table is partial and in-frame only. This sample yields about 37,000 clones, of which more than 25% are seen a single time; 1.5% to 2% belongs to the top ten. The CDR3 loop spans 16 amino acids. Germline V gene data show CDR1 as LNHDA and CDR2 as SQIVND (reference sequence). With 7 bases removed from V and 6 bases from J, the gap between germline ends came to 24 bases. The chain employs TRBV19 and TRBJ1-1; TRBD1 might be the D (6 bases). The sample in question was tumor tissue (inferred from file names), obtained from a patient given nivolumab and ipilimumab in sequence. The source of this sequence is a human donor with melanoma. CDR3 protein: CASTSRGGAGLPEAFF. The DNA for the CDR3 is TGTGCCAGTACCTCCCGCGGGGGCGCGGGCCTCCCTGAAGCTTTCTTT. The full variable domain, rest sourced from reference TRBV19 and TRBJ1-1, is DGGITQSPKYLFRKEGQNVTLSCEQNLNHDAMYWYRQDPGQGLRLIYYSQIVNDFQKGDIAEGYSVSREKKESFPLTVTSAQKNPTAFYLCASTSRGGAGLPEAFFGQGTRLTVV.